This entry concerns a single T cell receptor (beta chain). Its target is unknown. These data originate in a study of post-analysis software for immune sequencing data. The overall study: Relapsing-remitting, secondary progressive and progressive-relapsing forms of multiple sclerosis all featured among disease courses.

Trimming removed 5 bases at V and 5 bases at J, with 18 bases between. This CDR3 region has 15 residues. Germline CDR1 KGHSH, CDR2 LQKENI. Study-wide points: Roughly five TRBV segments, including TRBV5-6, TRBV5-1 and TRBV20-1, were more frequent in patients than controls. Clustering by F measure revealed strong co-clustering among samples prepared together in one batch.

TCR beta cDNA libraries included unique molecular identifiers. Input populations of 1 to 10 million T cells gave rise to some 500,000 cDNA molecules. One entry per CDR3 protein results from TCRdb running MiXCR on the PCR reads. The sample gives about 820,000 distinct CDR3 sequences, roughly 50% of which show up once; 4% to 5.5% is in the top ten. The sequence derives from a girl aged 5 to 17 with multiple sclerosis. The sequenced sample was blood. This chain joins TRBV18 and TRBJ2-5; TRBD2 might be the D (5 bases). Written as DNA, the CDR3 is TGTGCCAGCTCAGTTAGAGTGGGAGACGGGGAGACCCAGTACTTC. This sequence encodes CASSVRVGDGETQYF.